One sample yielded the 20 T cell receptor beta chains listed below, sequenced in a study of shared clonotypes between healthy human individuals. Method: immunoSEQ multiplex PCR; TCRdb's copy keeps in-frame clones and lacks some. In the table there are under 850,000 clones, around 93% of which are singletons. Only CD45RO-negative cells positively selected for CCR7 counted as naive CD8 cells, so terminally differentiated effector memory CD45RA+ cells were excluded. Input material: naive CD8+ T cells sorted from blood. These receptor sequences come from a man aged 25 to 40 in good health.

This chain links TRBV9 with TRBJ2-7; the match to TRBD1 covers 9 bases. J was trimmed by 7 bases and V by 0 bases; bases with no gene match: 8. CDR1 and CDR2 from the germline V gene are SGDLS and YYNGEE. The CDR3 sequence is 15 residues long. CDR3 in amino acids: CASSVDGTGSYEQYF. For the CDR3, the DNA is TGTGCCAGCAGCGTAGATGGGACAGGGTCTTATGAGCAGTACTTC.

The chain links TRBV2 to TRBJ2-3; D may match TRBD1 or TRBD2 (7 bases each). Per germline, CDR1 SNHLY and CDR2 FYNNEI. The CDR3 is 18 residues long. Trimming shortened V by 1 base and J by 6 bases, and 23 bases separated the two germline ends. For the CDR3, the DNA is TGTGCCAGCAGTGAAGAGGTGGCAGGGGGGGTGGTAGTGGATACGCAGTATTTT. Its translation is CASSEEVAGGVVVDTQYF.

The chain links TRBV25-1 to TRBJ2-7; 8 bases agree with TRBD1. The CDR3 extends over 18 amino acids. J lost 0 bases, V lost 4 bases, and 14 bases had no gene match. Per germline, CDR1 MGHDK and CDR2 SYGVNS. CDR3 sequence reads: CASSGPTPGGETSYEQYF. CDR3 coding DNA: TGTGCCAGCAGTGGGCCCACCCCAGGGGGCGAGACCTCCTACGAGCAGTACTTC.

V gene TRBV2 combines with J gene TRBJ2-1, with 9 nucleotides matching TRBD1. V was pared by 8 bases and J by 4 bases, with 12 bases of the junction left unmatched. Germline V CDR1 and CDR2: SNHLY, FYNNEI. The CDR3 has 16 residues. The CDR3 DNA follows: TGTGCCAGCCTCTCCGGGACAGGGTACACATACAATGAGCAGTTCTTC. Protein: CASLSGTGYTYNEQFF.

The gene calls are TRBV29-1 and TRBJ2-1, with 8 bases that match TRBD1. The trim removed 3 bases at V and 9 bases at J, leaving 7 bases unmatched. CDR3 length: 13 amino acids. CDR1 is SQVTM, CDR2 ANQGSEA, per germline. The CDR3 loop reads CSVDLTGESEQFF. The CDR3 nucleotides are TGCAGCGTTGACTTGACAGGGGAGAGTGAGCAGTTCTTC.

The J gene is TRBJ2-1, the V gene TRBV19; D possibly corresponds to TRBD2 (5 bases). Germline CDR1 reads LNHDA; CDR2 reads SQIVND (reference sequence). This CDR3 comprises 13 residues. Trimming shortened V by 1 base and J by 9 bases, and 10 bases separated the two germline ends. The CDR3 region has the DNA TGTGCCAGTAGTATAGCAAGTGGGAGTGAGCAGTTCTTC. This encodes CASSIASGSEQFF.

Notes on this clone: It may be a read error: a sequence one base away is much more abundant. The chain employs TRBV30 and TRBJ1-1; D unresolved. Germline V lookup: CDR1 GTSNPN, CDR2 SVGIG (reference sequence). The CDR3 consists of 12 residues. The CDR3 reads CARSVMGTEAFF. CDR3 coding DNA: TGTGCCCGGAGTGTGATGGGAACTGAAGCTTTCTTT.

CDR3 bases: TGTGCCAGCACTGAGTGGCCCTCGCGGGGCGAGCAGTACTTC. Its protein product is CASTEWPSRGEQYF. The chain carries TRBV2 and TRBJ2-7; perhaps TRBD2 as D (6 bases). V was clipped by 7 bases and J by 6 bases, with 19 bases between them. Germline V gene sequence: CDR1 SNHLY, CDR2 FYNNEI. There are 14 residues in the CDR3. The entire variable domain, with the rest obtained from reference TRBV2 and TRBJ2-7, is as follows: EPEVTQTPSHQVTQMGQEVILRCVPISNHLYFYWYRQILGQKVEFLVSFYNNEISEKSEIFDDQFSVERPDGSNFTLKIRSTKLEDSAMYFCASTEWPSRGEQYFGPGTRLTVT.

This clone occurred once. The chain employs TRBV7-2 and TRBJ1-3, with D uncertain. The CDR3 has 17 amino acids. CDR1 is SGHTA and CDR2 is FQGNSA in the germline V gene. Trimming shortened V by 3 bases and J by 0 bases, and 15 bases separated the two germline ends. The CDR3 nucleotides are TGTGCCAGCAGCTTCGGGATGCCGGCCTACTCTGGAAACACCATATATTTT. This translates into CASSFGMPAYSGNTIYF.

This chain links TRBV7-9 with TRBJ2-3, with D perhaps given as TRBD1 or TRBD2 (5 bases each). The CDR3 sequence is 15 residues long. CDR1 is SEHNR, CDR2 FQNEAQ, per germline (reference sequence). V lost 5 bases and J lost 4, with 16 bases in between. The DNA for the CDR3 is TGTGCCAGCAGCCTGCCCGGGGCTCAGGCAGATACGCAGTATTTT. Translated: CASSLPGAQADTQYF.

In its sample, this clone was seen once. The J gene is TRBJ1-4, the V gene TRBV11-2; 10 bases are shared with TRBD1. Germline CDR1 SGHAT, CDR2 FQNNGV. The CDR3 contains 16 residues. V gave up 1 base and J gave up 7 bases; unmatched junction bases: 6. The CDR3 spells CASSLAYRDRGEKLFF. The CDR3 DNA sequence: TGTGCCAGCAGCTTAGCTTACCGGGACAGGGGTGAAAAACTGTTTTTT.

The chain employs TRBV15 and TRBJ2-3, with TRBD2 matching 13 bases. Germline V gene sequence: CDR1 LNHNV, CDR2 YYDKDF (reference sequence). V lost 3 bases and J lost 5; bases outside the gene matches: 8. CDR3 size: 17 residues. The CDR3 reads CATSSPWTSGRGDTQYF. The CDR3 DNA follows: TGTGCCACCAGCAGCCCTTGGACTAGCGGGAGAGGAGATACGCAGTATTTT.

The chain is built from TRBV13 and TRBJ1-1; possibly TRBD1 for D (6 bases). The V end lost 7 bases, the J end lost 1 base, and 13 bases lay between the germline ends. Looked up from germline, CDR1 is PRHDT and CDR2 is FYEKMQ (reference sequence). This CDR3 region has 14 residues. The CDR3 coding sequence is TGTGCCAGCACGGTCAGGGGAGCGAACACTGAAGCTTTCTTT. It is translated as CASTVRGANTEAFF.

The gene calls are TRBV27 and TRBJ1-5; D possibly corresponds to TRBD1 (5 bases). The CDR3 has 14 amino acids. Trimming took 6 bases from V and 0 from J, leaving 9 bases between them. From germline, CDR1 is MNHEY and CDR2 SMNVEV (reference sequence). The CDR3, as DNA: TGTGCCAGCAGGGGACTTTATAGCAATCAGCCCCAGCATTTT. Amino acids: CASRGLYSNQPQHF.

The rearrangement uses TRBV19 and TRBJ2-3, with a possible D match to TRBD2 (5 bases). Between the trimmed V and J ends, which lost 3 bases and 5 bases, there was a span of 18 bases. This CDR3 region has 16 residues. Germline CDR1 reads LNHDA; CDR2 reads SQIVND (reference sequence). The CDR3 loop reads CASSIGDYSQKDTQYF. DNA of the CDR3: TGTGCCAGTAGTATTGGTGACTACTCTCAAAAAGATACGCAGTATTTT.

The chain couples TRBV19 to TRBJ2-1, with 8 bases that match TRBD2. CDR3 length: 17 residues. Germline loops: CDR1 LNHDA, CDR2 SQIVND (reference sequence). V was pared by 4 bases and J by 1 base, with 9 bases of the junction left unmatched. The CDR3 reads CASSRVSGTDSYNEQFF. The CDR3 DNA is TGTGCCAGTAGTAGGGTTAGCGGGACCGATTCCTACAATGAGCAGTTCTTC. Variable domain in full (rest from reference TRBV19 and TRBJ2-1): DGGITQSPKYLFRKEGQNVTLSCEQNLNHDAMYWYRQDPGQGLRLIYYSQIVNDFQKGDIAEGYSVSREKKESFPLTVTSAQKNPTAFYLCASSRVSGTDSYNEQFFGPGTRLTVL.

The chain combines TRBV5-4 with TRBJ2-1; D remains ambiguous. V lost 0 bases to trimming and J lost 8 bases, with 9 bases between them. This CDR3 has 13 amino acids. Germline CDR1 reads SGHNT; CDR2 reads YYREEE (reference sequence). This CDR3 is CASSLVRVDEQFF. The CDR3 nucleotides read TGTGCCAGCAGCTTGGTTAGGGTGGATGAGCAGTTCTTC. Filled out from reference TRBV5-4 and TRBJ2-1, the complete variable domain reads ETGVTQSPTHLIKTRGQQVTLRCSSQSGHNTVSWYQQALGQGPQFIFQYYREEENGRGNFPPRFSGLQFPNYSSELNVNALELDDSALYLCASSLVRVDEQFFGPGTRLTVL.

The CDR3 region is CASSLGLAEAYNEQFF. The CDR3 nucleotides are TGTGCCAGCAGTTTAGGACTAGCGGAAGCCTACAATGAGCAGTTCTTC. The chain uses TRBV28 and TRBJ2-1, with 10 bases matching TRBD2. With 2 bases clipped from V and 2 bases from J, the junction kept 3 bases outside the gene matches. In germline, CDR1 is MDHEN, CDR2 SYDVKM. The CDR3 consists of 16 residues. The whole variable domain, filled in from reference TRBV28 and TRBJ2-1, reads DVKVTQSSRYLVKRTGEKVFLECVQDMDHENMFWYRQDPGLGLRLIYFSYDVKMKEKGDIPEGYSVSREKKERFSLILESASTNQTSMYLCASSLGLAEAYNEQFFGPGTRLTVL.

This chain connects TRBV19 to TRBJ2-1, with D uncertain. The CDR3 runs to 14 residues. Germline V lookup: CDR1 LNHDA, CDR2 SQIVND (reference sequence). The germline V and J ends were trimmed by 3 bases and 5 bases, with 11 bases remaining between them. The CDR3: CASSIVVADNEQFF. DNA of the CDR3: TGTGCCAGTAGTATCGTTGTGGCTGACAATGAGCAGTTCTTC.

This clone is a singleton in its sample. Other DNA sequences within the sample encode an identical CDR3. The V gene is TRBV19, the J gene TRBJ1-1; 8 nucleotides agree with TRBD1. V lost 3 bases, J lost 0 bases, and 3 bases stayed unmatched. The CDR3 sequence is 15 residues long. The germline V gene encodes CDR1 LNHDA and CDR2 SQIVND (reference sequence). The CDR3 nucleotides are TGTGCCAGTAGTATTGACAGGGGCCTGAACACTGAAGCTTTCTTT. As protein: CASSIDRGLNTEAFF.